One and the same sample provided the 18 T cell receptor beta chains below, sequenced in a study of shared clonotypes between healthy human individuals. Measured with immunoSEQ multiplex PCR; TCRdb has only the in-frame clones, and not every one. The sample includes 950,000 to 1,100,000 clones, approximately 68% seen only once; the top ten take about 1.5%. The sequenced sample consisted of memory CD4+ T cells sorted from blood. Subset in this sample: CD45RA-negative fraction. These receptor sequences come from a young man in good health.

Note on this clone: Other DNA sequences from this sample encode an identical CDR3 as well. The chain uses TRBV7-2 and TRBJ2-7, with a tentative D call TRBD2 (6 bases). V dropped 0 bases and J dropped 2 bases, with 11 bases sitting between them. CDR1 and CDR2 (germline): SGHTA, FQGNSA. The CDR3 length is 15 residues. The CDR3 spells CASSLAGSGAYEQYF. The CDR3 region has the DNA TGTGCCAGCAGCTTAGCCGGGAGTGGGGCCTACGAGCAGTACTTC.

The chain combines TRBV7-2 with TRBJ1-2; 7 positions agree with TRBD1. The V gene's germline CDR1 is SGHTA and CDR2 FQGNSA. This CDR3 is built from 14 residues. Trimming took 8 bases from V and 6 from J; bases not matched to a gene: 12. CDR3 region: CASGGTVRSDGYTF. DNA for the CDR3: TGTGCCAGCGGGGGGACAGTCAGGTCCGATGGCTACACCTTC. Variable domain in full (rest from reference TRBV7-2 and TRBJ1-2): GAGVSQSPSNKVTEKGKDVELRCDPISGHTALYWYRQSLGQGLEFLIYFQGNSAPDKSGLPSDRFSAERTGGSVSTLTIQRTQQEDSAVYLCASGGTVRSDGYTFGSGTRLTVV.

V is TRBV5-6 and J is TRBJ1-2; D is ambiguous. Trimming cost V 0 bases and J 5 bases, with 11 bases left between them. This CDR3 contains 14 residues. Germline V gene data show CDR1 as SGHDT and CDR2 as YYEEEE. CDR3: CASSLGDIKYGYTF. CDR3 coding DNA: TGTGCCAGCAGCTTGGGAGACATTAAATATGGCTACACCTTC.

With respect to this clone: This may be a read error: a much more frequent sequence differs by one nucleotide. The chain has TRBV19 and TRBJ2-5; 9 nucleotides line up with TRBD2. With 7 bases clipped from V and 5 bases from J, the junction kept 11 bases outside the gene matches. The CDR3 runs 15 residues. Germline CDR1 and CDR2: LNHDA and SQIVND (reference sequence). The CDR3 DNA reads as TGTGCCAGTACCGGAGGGGCTAGCGGGGATGAGACCCAGTACTTC. This codes for CASTGGASGDETQYF. The variable domain in full, completed from reference TRBV19 and TRBJ2-5, reads DGGITQSPKYLFRKEGQNVTLSCEQNLNHDAMYWYRQDPGQGLRLIYYSQIVNDFQKGDIAEGYSVSREKKESFPLTVTSAQKNPTAFYLCASTGGASGDETQYFGPGTRLLVL.

The CDR3, as DNA: TGTGCCAGCAGTACACAGGGGAGGACCGGGGAGCTGTTTTTT. Its protein product is CASSTQGRTGELFF. The rearrangement uses TRBV6-1 and TRBJ2-2, with a tentative D call TRBD1 (7 bases). CDR3 length equals 14 residues. V was shortened by 5 bases and J by 5 bases, with 12 bases between the two germline ends. CDR1 is MNHNS, CDR2 SASEGT, per germline.

The chain is built from TRBV10-1 and TRBJ2-1, with 9 bases lining up with TRBD1. J lost 2 bases, V lost 6 bases, and 2 bases had no gene match. The CDR3 is made up of 14 amino acids. CDR1 is WNHNN, CDR2 SYGVQD, per germline (reference sequence). CDR3 protein: CASSRTGAYNEQFF. Written as DNA, the CDR3 is TGCGCCAGCAGCCGGACAGGGGCCTACAATGAGCAGTTCTTC.

Of note for this clone: In the same sample, other DNA sequences code for this CDR3. The gene calls are TRBV18 and TRBJ2-7; the D gene is possibly TRBD1 (6 bases). The V end lost 3 bases, the J end lost 5 bases, and 8 bases lay between the germline ends. The CDR3 covers 12 residues. In germline, CDR1 is KGHSH, CDR2 LQKENI. CDR3 in DNA: TGTGCCAGCTCACCTGGGGGCGACGAGCAGTACTTC. Its translation: CASSPGGDEQYF.

This clone has more than one count but fewer than ten. The chain has TRBV19 and TRBJ1-3, with unresolved D. Looked up from germline, CDR1 is LNHDA and CDR2 is SQIVND (reference sequence). The CDR3 is 15 amino acids. Trimming left V 6 bases short and J 4 bases short, with 16 bases between. This CDR3 reads CASSGQGREGNTIYF. In DNA, the CDR3 is TGTGCCAGTAGCGGCCAAGGGCGAGAGGGAAACACCATATATTTT.

About this clone itself: At one end the junction does not follow the germline gene, possibly because of a read error. The chain links TRBV30 to TRBJ2-3; 8 positions match TRBD1. The CDR3 loop spans 13 amino acids. Germline values: CDR1 GTSNPN, CDR2 SVGIG (reference sequence). CDR3 sequence (DNA): TGTGCCTGGAGTGTATGGTCAGGGGGCAGGACGCATTTT. Translation gives CAWSVWSGGRTHF.

The sample holds one count of this clone. Germline and junction disagree at one end, which may indicate a read error. The gene calls are TRBV6-5 and TRBJ2-4; TRBD2 aligns across 12 bases. CDR1 and CDR2 from the germline V gene are MNHEY and SVGAGI. There are 13 residues in the CDR3. The CDR3 region is CASSRLAGDFLGF. The CDR3 DNA reads as TGTGCCAGCAGCCGACTAGCGGGGGATTTTTTGGGTTTC.

This chain links TRBV7-2 with TRBJ1-5, with D tentatively TRBD1 (5 bases). CDR3 length: 14 amino acids. The germline V gene has CDR1 SGHTA and CDR2 FQGNSA. The ends were cut back, 4 bases at V and 11 bases at J, with 18 bases in the middle. DNA of the CDR3: TGTGCCAGCAGCTCCCGGGACGTAGGTGGGGCCCAGCATTTT. This translates into CASSSRDVGGAQHF.

The chain joins TRBV18 to TRBJ2-1; D may be TRBD1 (6 bases). V was cut by 6 bases and J by 6 bases, with 18 bases left in between. Per germline, CDR1 KGHSH and CDR2 LQKENI. This CDR3 comprises 15 residues. CDR3 DNA sequence: TGTGCCAGCTCCCCCCCGGTGTTAGGGGGCAATGAGCAGTTCTTC. As protein: CASSPPVLGGNEQFF. The full variable domain, its missing parts supplied by reference TRBV18 and TRBJ2-1, is NAGVMQNPRHLVRRRGQEARLRCSPMKGHSHVYWYRQLPEEGLKFMVYLQKENIIDESGMPKERFSAEFPKEGPSILRIQQVVRGDSAAYFCASSPPVLGGNEQFFGPGTRLTVL.

The chain uses TRBV5-6 and TRBJ1-5; TRBD1 matches at 8 bases. The CDR3 length is 15 residues. Trimming took 0 bases from V and 4 from J; bases not matched to a gene: 3. Germline V gene lookup returns CDR1 SGHDT and CDR2 YYEEEE. CDR3 nucleotide sequence: TGTGCCAGCAGCTTGGGGACAGGGAGTAATCAGCCCCAGCATTTT. Residues: CASSLGTGSNQPQHF.

This clone was seen a few times. The rearrangement joins TRBV2 to TRBJ1-5, with D perhaps matching TRBD1 (6 bases). The CDR3 runs to 14 residues. Trimming pared 7 bases from V and 1 base from J, leaving 11 bases between. Germline CDR1 reads SNHLY; CDR2 reads FYNNEI. CDR3: CASNWGASNQPQHF. CDR3 nucleotide sequence: TGTGCCAGCAACTGGGGGGCCAGCAATCAGCCCCAGCATTTT.

The chain recombines TRBV6-1 with TRBJ1-3; D gene uncertain. The CDR3 length is 14 residues. Germline values: CDR1 MNHNS, CDR2 SASEGT. Trimming removed 6 bases at V and 0 bases at J, with 9 bases between. CDR3 nucleotide sequence: TGTGCCAGCAGCACAGATTTCTCTGGAAACACCATATATTTT. As protein: CASSTDFSGNTIYF.

Comment on this clone: Distinct nucleotide sequences in the sample also encode this CDR3. V is TRBV30 and J is TRBJ2-7; TRBD1 might be the D (7 bases). This CDR3 comprises 11 residues. V lost 4 bases and J 6 bases, leaving 10 bases between the germline ends. Germline V CDR1 and CDR2: GTSNPN, SVGIG (reference sequence). The CDR3 bases are TGTGCCTGGAACAGGGGAGGCGAGCAGTACTTC. Translating gives CAWNRGGEQYF.

The chain recombines TRBV4-1 with TRBJ2-3; 8 bases agree with TRBD1. Per the germline V gene, CDR1 is MGHRA and CDR2 is YSYEKL. The CDR3 spans 17 residues. Unmatched junction bases numbered 11, after V lost 1 base and J lost 5 bases. The CDR3 DNA reads as TGCGCCAGCAGCCAAGTATCCGGACAGGGTTCGGGAGATACGCAGTATTTT. It yields the protein CASSQVSGQGSGDTQYF.

This chain connects TRBV28 to TRBJ1-2; no firm D call. Germline V lookup: CDR1 MDHEN, CDR2 SYDVKM. The CDR3 spans 13 residues. Trimming removed 5 bases from V and 7 bases from J, with 14 bases in between. CDR3 sequence: CASSKNLEGGYTF. CDR3 coding DNA: TGTGCCAGCAGTAAGAACTTGGAGGGTGGCTACACCTTC.